These T cell receptor beta chains were read from a single sample in a study of technical replicates of blood from a handful of donors. Using immunoSEQ multiplex PCR, the repertoire was profiled, and TCRdb retains in-frame clones only, with some absent. The sample contains about 44,000 clones, about 96% of which appear only once. Sequencing input: T cells isolated from PBMCs. These receptor sequences come from a human donor in good health. Each CDR3 is given with its conserved first and last residue. The D gene is left open where the match is weak. Clone size, where shown, is once, few, many, or a class for clones that have expanded.

V	J	size	D	DNA	CDR3
TRBV15	TRBJ1-3	-	-	TGTGCCACCAGTCCTCAGGAATGGTCTGGAAACACCATATATTTT	CATSPQEWSGNTIYF
TRBV6-5	TRBJ2-7	-	-	TGTGCCAGCAGTTACTCGGATGAGAGCGCCACCTACGAGCAGTACTTC	CASSYSDESATYEQYF
TRBV19	TRBJ2-3	once	TRBD2	TGTGCCAGTACCCCCGGGACTAGCGGGAGGTTTAGCACAGATACGCAGTATTTT	CASTPGTSGRFSTDTQYF
TRBV7-3	TRBJ2-7	-	TRBD1	TGTGCCAGCAGCCCCCACGTTCCGGACAGGGTGAAGAACGAGCAGTACTTC	CASSPHVPDRVKNEQYF
TRBV7-2	TRBJ1-1	-	-	TGTGCCAGCAGCTTGACTGTGAACACTGAAGCTTTCTTT	CASSLTVNTEAFF
TRBV27	TRBJ2-7	-	TRBD1	TGTGCCAGCAGTTTCTCCCGGACAGGCGGCGAGCAGTACTTC	CASSFSRTGGEQYF
TRBV2	TRBJ2-7	-	-	TGTGCCAGCAGTCTTGCGGCTTACGAGCAGTACTTC	CASSLAAYEQYF
TRBV29-1	TRBJ2-7	-	-	TGCTCGACGGGGGATACCTACGAGCAGTACTTC	CSTGDTYEQYF
TRBV11-2	TRBJ2-1	once	-	TGTGCCAGCAGTTCCCTAGCCAATGAGCAGTTCTTC	CASSSLANEQFF
TRBV11-2	TRBJ1-2	-	-	TGTGCCAGCAGCGCGGGCCGTGGCTATGGCTACACCTTC	CASSAGRGYGYTF
TRBV28	TRBJ2-3	-	-	TGTGCCAGCGAGACAAGCACAGATACGCAGTATTTT	CASETSTDTQYF
TRBV27	TRBJ1-2	-	-	TGTGCCAGCAGTTTAGCGGGCTACACCTTC	CASSLAGYTF
TRBV27	TRBJ2-1	-	TRBD1	TGTGCCAGCAGTTCCCTGACAGGGTATTCCTACAATGAGCAGTTCTTC	CASSSLTGYSYNEQFF
TRBV5-4	TRBJ1-2	-	-	TGTGCCAGCAGCTTGGTTAAGCAAGGTGCAGGGGCTGGCTACACCTTC	CASSLVKQGAGAGYTF
TRBV4-2	TRBJ1-4	-	TRBD1	TGTGCCAGCAGCCAGGAGATTGGGACAGGGGTGGAAAAACTGTTTTTT	CASSQEIGTGVEKLFF
TRBV2	TRBJ1-5	-	-	TGTGCCAGCAGCCGGGAACAAACTCCCCAGCCCCAGCATTTT	CASSREQTPQPQHF
TRBV11-2	TRBJ2-1	-	TRBD2	TGTGCCAGCAGCTTACAGCGGGAGGCGAATGAGCAGTTCTTC	CASSLQREANEQFF
TRBV7-9	TRBJ1-1	-	-	TGTGCCAGCAGCGCTGCGCACCCAAACACTGAAGCTTTCTTT	CASSAAHPNTEAFF
TRBV6-1	TRBJ1-2	-	-	TGTGCCAGTGGTCAGGTGGCTCACGGCTACACCTTC	CASGQVAHGYTF
TRBV29-1	TRBJ1-1	-	-	TGCAGCGTTTCCTTCGGGGGGCTGGGGAACACTGAAGCTTTCTTT	CSVSFGGLGNTEAFF
TRBV7-3	TRBJ1-1	-	-	TGTGCCAGCAGCTTAGGGGGGGACTCTGAAGCTTTCTTT	CASSLGGDSEAFF
TRBV25-1	TRBJ2-7	-	-	TGTGCCAGCCGACTATACGAGCAGTACTTC	CASRLYEQYF